This T cell receptor beta chain is from a study of identical twins. Study conclusions and caveats: Sharing of beta out-of-frame sequences by twins showed a weaker excess.

TCRdb ran MiXCR on the 5' RACE reads and lists one entry per CDR3 protein. The top ten clones hold roughly 12% of a sample with 420,000 or so distinct CDR3 sequences, around a sixth of them seen once. Trimming at V came to 3 bases and at J to 9 bases, leaving 7 bases not matched to a gene. Germline V gene data show CDR1 as MNHEY and CDR2 as SMNVEV (reference sequence). This CDR3 is built from 13 residues. Turning to this clonotype: Its specificity is not known.

Sequencing was done on a sample of naive T cells sorted from blood. The chain carries TRBV27 and TRBJ2-7, with 8 bases identical to TRBD2. The sequence came from a man aged 45-60 years in good health. The DNA for the CDR3 is TGTGCCAGCAGTTTGAGCGGGGGCGGGTGGCAGTACTTC. It codes for CASSLSGGGWQYF.